The source of this TCR beta chain is a study of blood T cell repertoires in COVID-19. Study-wide context: Material from acute and convalescent COVID-19 was sourced from the United States, Italy and Spain. Nucleic acid was either cDNA or gDNA, and it came from T cells, B-cell-depleted T cells, or PBMCs.

Only one count was recorded for this clone. Original handling: Quantification of nucleated cells was approximated via reference gene primer amplification. Sequencing used immunoSEQ multiplex PCR; TCRdb keeps in-frame clones, though not all of them. V, J and clone size derive from that table, while D and trimming were established from the DNA sequence. In the table there are roughly 350,000 clones, around 90% of which are singletons. The CDR3 has 16 residues. The junction had 9 bases not matched to a gene; V was cut back by 3 bases and J by 3 bases. Germline V gene sequence: CDR1 SGHTA, CDR2 FQGNSA. The source material was peripheral blood. The chain links TRBV7-2 to TRBJ2-3, with 7 bases matching TRBD2. This sequence was found in a woman aged 18-35 years who had recovered from COVID-19. The CDR3 coding sequence is TGTGCCAGCAGCTTGGAATCTAGCGGTTCGACAGATACGCAGTATTTT. The encoded protein is CASSLESSGSTDTQYF.